What follows describes a single T cell receptor (beta chain). Antigen specificity is unknown. From germline, CDR1 is MGHDK and CDR2 SYGVNS. The CDR3 is 12 residues long. Preparation of TRB cDNA libraries relied on 5' RACE carrying UMI labels. TCRdb re-called the 5' RACE reads, yielding one record per CDR3 amino acid sequence without DNA. The sample has about 120,000 distinct CDR3 sequences, and its top ten clones hold approximately 0.4%. This sample was included in a study of CXCR3-negative and CXCR3-positive naive CD8 T cells. Study-wide points: TRB CDR3s were more hydrophobic in CXCR3-positive than in CXCR3-negative naive cells.

The sample consisted of naive CXCR3+ CD8+ T cells from blood. Subset meaning: CD45RO-CCR7+CD27+CD95- naive CD8+ T cells expressing CXCR3 (TNR3+). The rearrangement joins TRBV25-1 to TRBJ2-2; TCRdb picks TRBD2, but there is no DNA to check that call. The clonotype was recovered from a human donor in good health. Some clones in this sample may be carry-over from other donors' samples. The CDR3 here is CASRLGVGELFF.